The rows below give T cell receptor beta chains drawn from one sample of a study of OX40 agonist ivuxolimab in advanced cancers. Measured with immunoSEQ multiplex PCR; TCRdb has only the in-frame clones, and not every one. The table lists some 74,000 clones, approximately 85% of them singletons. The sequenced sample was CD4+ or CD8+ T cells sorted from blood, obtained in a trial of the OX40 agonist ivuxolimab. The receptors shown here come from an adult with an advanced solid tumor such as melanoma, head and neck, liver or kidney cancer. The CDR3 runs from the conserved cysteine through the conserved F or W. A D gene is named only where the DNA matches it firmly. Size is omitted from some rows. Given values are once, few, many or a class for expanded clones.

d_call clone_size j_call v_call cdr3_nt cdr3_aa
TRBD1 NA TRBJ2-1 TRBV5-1 TGCGCCAGCAGCTTGGCGGGACAGGGGTTCAATGAGCAGTTCTTC CASSLAGQGFNEQFF
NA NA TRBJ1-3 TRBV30 TGTGCCTGGAGTGTAATCCGAGGCGGGTCTGGAAACACCATATATTTT CAWSVIRGGSGNTIYF
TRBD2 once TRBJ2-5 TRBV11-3 TGTGCCAGCAGCCCCAGGACTAGCGGGAGTGAGACCCAGTACTTC CASSPRTSGSETQYF
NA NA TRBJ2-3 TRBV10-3 TGTGCCATCAGTGGGGCTTGGGGACTCCGAACGGGCACAGATACGCAGTATTTT CAISGAWGLRTGTDTQYF
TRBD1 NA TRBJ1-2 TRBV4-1 TGCGCCAGCAGCCAAGGAGACAGGGAGGGCTATGGCTACACCTTC CASSQGDREGYGYTF
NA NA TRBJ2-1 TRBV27 TGTGCCAGCAGTCCTAGTAATTACAATGAGCAGTTCTTC CASSPSNYNEQFF
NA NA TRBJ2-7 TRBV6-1 TGTGCCAGCAGTGAATATGGAGCCTACGAGCAGTACTTC CASSEYGAYEQYF
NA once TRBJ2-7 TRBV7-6 TGTGCCAGCAGCTTAGGGTCGGGTTGGACCCTCGAGCAGTACTTC CASSLGSGWTLEQYF
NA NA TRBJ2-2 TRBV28 TGTGCCAGCAGACATCAGAGCTACACCGGGGAGCTGTTTTTT CASRHQSYTGELFF
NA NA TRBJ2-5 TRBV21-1 TGTGCCAGCCCGTATCGGCAGGGACCCAACAGCCAAGAGACCCAGTACTTC CASPYRQGPNSQETQYF
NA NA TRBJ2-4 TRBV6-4 TGTGCCAGCAACCCTCGGGAACGGTACAAAAACATTCAGTACTTC CASNPRERYKNIQYF
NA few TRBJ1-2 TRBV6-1 TGTGCCAGCAGTGAAGACCGCGACTATAAGAATGGCTACACCTTC CASSEDRDYKNGYTF
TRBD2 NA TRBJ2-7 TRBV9 TGTGCCAGCAGCCCTCAACTAGCGGGAGCAGCCTACGAGCAGTACTTC CASSPQLAGAAYEQYF
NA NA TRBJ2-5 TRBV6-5 TGTGCCAGCAGCCCCTTGGAGGGAGAGGTTAAGACCCAGTACTTC CASSPLEGEVKTQYF
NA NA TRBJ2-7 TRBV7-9 TGTGCCAGCAGCTTAGGTCACCTCTCGGGGGAGCAGTACTTC CASSLGHLSGEQYF
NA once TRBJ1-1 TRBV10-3 TGTGCCTCGGGGGGGGTGACTGAAGCTTTCTTT CASGGVTEAFF
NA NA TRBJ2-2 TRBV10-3 TGTGCCATCAGCGACGTGTTGCGGGGAGAGGCCGGGGAGCTGTTTTTT CAISDVLRGEAGELFF
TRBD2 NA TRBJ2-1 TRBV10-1 TGCGCCAGCATGGGACTAGCGGGAGGGCGGAATGAGCAGTTCTTC CASMGLAGGRNEQFF
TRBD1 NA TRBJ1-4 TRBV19 TGTGCCAGTAGTAGCCAGGGGGTCGGTGAAAAACTGTTTTTT CASSSQGVGEKLFF
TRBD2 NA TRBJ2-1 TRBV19 TGTGCCAGTTCCCTAGCGGGAGCCGTCTACAATGAGCAGTTCTTC CASSLAGAVYNEQFF
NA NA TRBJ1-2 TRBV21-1 TGTGCCAGCAGCCGTGATGGCTACACCTTC CASSRDGYTF
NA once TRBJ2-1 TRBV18 TGTGCCAGCTCACCACGCAGCCGGGACAATGAGCAGTTCTTC CASSPRSRDNEQFF
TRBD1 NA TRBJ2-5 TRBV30 TGTGCCTGGACCCCCGGGACAGGAAGAGAGACCCAGTACTTC CAWTPGTGRETQYF
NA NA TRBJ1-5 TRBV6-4 TGTGCCAGCAGTACCCCCAGCAGAGAGCCTGGTCAGCCCCAGCATTTT CASSTPSREPGQPQHF
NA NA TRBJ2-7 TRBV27 TGTGCCAGCAGTTTTGGTATCGCCTACGAGCAGTACTTC CASSFGIAYEQYF
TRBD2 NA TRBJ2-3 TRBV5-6 TGTGCCAGCAGCTTGGGCCGGGCTAGCGGGACAGATACGCAGTATTTT CASSLGRASGTDTQYF
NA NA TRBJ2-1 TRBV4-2 TGTGCCAGCAGCCAAGATACTGGCTCCTACAATGAGCAGTTCTTC CASSQDTGSYNEQFF
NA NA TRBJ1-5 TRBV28 TGTGCCAGCAGTTGGTCCAGGGGAAACAGCAATCAGCCCCAGCATTTT CASSWSRGNSNQPQHF
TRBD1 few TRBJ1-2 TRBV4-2 TGTGCCAGCAGCTCCCCACAGGGGGCGCGGGGCTACACCTTC CASSSPQGARGYTF
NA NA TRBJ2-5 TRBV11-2 TGTGCCAGCAGCTTTGAAGGCCAAGAGACCCAGTACTTC CASSFEGQETQYF
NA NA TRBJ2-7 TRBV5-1 TGCGCCAGCAGCTTGGCCGAGGAAGAGCCCTACGAGCAGTACTTC CASSLAEEEPYEQYF
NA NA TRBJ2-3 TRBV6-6 TGTGCCAGCAGCTCTATGGGGGATACGCAGTATTTT CASSSMGDTQYF
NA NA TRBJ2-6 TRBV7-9 TGTGCCAGCAGCCCGTCTGCGGCCAACGTCCTGACTTTC CASSPSAANVLTF
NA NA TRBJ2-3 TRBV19 TGTGCCAGTAGTTTCAGCCTACTGGGCACAGATACGCAGTATTTT CASSFSLLGTDTQYF
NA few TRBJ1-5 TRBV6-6 TGTGCCAGCAGTTACTCGGGGAGTAATCAGCCCCAGCATTTT CASSYSGSNQPQHF
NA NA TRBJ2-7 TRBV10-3 TGTGCCACCTACTCCGGCTCCTACGAGCAGTACTTC CATYSGSYEQYF